This T cell receptor (beta chain) appears in the sequencing data of a study of blood T cell repertoires in COVID-19. Overall study: Sites across the United States, Italy and Spain contributed samples from acute and convalescent COVID-19. In each case, the material was cDNA or gDNA derived from T cells, B-cell-depleted T cells, or PBMCs.

Per the germline V gene, CDR1 is SGHKS and CDR2 is YYEKEE (reference sequence). Germline trimming cut 4 bases from V and 5 bases from J; bases unmatched to any gene: 11. The CDR3 covers 15 residues. Study processing details: Estimates of nucleated cell counts were drawn from the amplification of reference gene primers. Data came from immunoSEQ multiplex PCR; TCRdb stores just in-frame clones and leaves some out. Clonal size and the V and J genes are those of that table, whereas D and trimming came from the DNA. The sample carries 150,000 to 200,000 clones, around 80% recorded once. The chain uses TRBV5-5 and TRBJ1-2; 7 bases align to TRBD1. Sequenced input: peripheral blood. This sequence originates from a man aged 55 to 69 with acute or convalescent COVID-19. The CDR3 nucleotides read TGTGCCAGCAGCCTACAGGGGACAGCCACTTATGGCTACACCTTC. Translated, it gives CASSLQGTATYGYTF.